This T cell receptor beta chain originates from a study of T cell changes during pregnancy in multiple sclerosis. TCRdb keeps only in-frame clones here, not all; method: immunoSEQ multiplex PCR. This table has about 92,000 clones, roughly 90% appearing once. V gave up 0 bases and J gave up 4 bases; unmatched junction bases: 8. The germline gives CDR1 LGHNA, CDR2 YNFKEQ. This CDR3 has 17 amino acids. V gene TRBV4-2 combines with J gene TRBJ2-5; 10 bases are a match to TRBD2. The sequencing here drew on peripheral blood, taken in the first trimester of pregnancy. The clonotype originates from a female donor with multiple sclerosis, enrolled in a pregnancy study. The CDR3 is CASSQDLPSGSIETQYF. CDR3 DNA sequence: TGTGCCAGCAGCCAAGATCTGCCTAGCGGGAGCATAGAGACCCAGTACTTC.